Listed below are T cell receptor beta chains from one sample, sequenced in a study of blood T cell repertoires in COVID-19. The data were produced by immunoSEQ multiplex PCR, yet TCRdb's version contains in-frame clones alone and is incomplete. In the table there are about 170,000 clones, over 65% of which are singletons. The sample taken for sequencing was peripheral blood. The origin of the receptors is a woman older than 75 with acute or convalescent COVID-19. CDR3s include the opening cysteine and the closing phenylalanine or tryptophan. A D gene is named only where the DNA matches it firmly. Some rows mark clone size as missing; the rest say once, few, many or name a class of expanded clone.

j_call | clone_size | cdr3_length | d_call | v_call | cdr3_nt | cdr3_aa
TRBJ1-2 | . | 16 | . | TRBV27 | TGTGCCAGCAGTTTAGCCTTCTCGGTGGGCGGGGATGGCTACACCTTC | CASSLAFSVGGDGYTF
TRBJ2-7 | . | 12 | . | TRBV28 | TGTGCCAGCAGCCGCGAGGCGTACGAGCAGTACTTC | CASSREAYEQYF
TRBJ2-7 | . | 15 | TRBD1 | TRBV6-5 | TGTGCCAGCACTAGGGAAGGGACAGGGGGCTACGAGCAGTACTTC | CASTREGTGGYEQYF
TRBJ1-3 | once | 16 | TRBD1 | TRBV5-1 | TGCGCCAGCAGCCTTGTTACAGGGGCCACTGGAAACACCATATATTTT | CASSLVTGATGNTIYF
TRBJ1-5 | . | 14 | . | TRBV4-3 | TGCGCCAGCAGCCAAGAACCCAGGGATCAGCCCCAGCATTTT | CASSQEPRDQPQHF
TRBJ1-5 | . | 14 | TRBD1 | TRBV2 | TGTGCCAGCAGGGGACAGGGCGAGACTCAGCCCCAGCATTTT | CASRGQGETQPQHF
TRBJ2-1 | . | 16 | . | TRBV6-5 | TGTGCCAGCAGTTTGGGTCCTCCTAGCTCCTACAATGAGCAGTTCTTC | CASSLGPPSSYNEQFF
TRBJ2-3 | . | 16 | TRBD2 | TRBV6-1 | TGTGCCAGCAGTGAACTAGCGGGAGCCAACACAGATACGCAGTATTTT | CASSELAGANTDTQYF
TRBJ1-6 | . | 14 | TRBD1 | TRBV6-6 | TGTGCCACCCTTGATGGACAGGGTGATTCACCCCTCCACTTT | CATLDGQGDSPLHF
TRBJ2-5 | . | 14 | . | TRBV15 | TGTGCCACCAGCAGAGTAGGGAGCGGGGAGACCCAGTACTTC | CATSRVGSGETQYF
TRBJ1-6 | . | 17 | . | TRBV4-3 | TGCGCCAGCAGTCCAAGATATGCAGGGACTGAAGGGTCACCCCTCCACTTT | CASSPRYAGTEGSPLHF
TRBJ2-5 | . | 16 | . | TRBV27 | TGTGCCAGCAGCGCCGGACGAAGCGGCGTTTGGCAGGCCCAGTACTTC | CASSAGRSGVWQAQYF
TRBJ2-1 | . | 19 | TRBD2 | TRBV4-2 | TGTGCCAGCAGCCAAGATTTTTTGGCGCTAGCGGGAAGGAACAATGAGCAGTTCTTC | CASSQDFLALAGRNNEQFF
TRBJ1-4 | . | 15 | TRBD1 | TRBV5-1 | TGCGCCAGCAGCGGGGGACAGGGGGCGGCTGAAAAACTGTTTTTT | CASSGGQGAAEKLFF
TRBJ2-1 | once | 15 | TRBD1 | TRBV5-1 | TGCGCCAGCAGCCGAGCGACAGGGGTGAACAATGAGCAGTTCTTC | CASSRATGVNNEQFF
TRBJ2-2 | . | 15 | . | TRBV28 | TGTGCCAGCAGTTTACCTACATACAGAAACGGGGAGCTGTTTTTT | CASSLPTYRNGELFF
TRBJ2-7 | . | 13 | . | TRBV27 | TGTGCCAGCAGTTTTGTGAGCTCCTACGAGCAGTACTTC | CASSFVSSYEQYF
TRBJ1-5 | . | 14 | TRBD1 | TRBV5-1 | TGCGCCAGCAGCCCACAGGGGCCGGATCAGCCCCAGCATTTT | CASSPQGPDQPQHF
TRBJ2-5 | . | 14 | TRBD1 | TRBV18 | TGTGCCAGCTCACCGGACAGGGTTCAAGAGACCCAGTACTTC | CASSPDRVQETQYF
TRBJ2-7 | once | 14 | TRBD1 | TRBV5-4 | TGTGCCAGCAGCAGGGCCGGGACAGTCTACGAGCAGTACTTC | CASSRAGTVYEQYF
TRBJ2-1 | . | 15 | . | TRBV28 | TGTGCCAGCAGTTTTATGGGACACACGTACAATGAGCAGTTCTTC | CASSFMGHTYNEQFF
TRBJ2-3 | . | 16 | TRBD2 | TRBV10-3 | TGTGCCATCAGTGAGCGGGCTAGCGGGAGGACAGATACGCAGTATTTT | CAISERASGRTDTQYF
TRBJ1-1 | . | 11 | . | TRBV12-3/TRBV12-4 | TGTGCCAGCAGCTTCTTCACTGAAGCTTTCTTT | CASSFFTEAFF
TRBJ1-1 | . | 14 | . | TRBV7-3 | TGTGCCAGCAGCTTAACAGGGGAGGGGACTGAAGCTTTCTTT | CASSLTGEGTEAFF
TRBJ2-3 | . | 13 | . | TRBV7-3 | TGTGCCAGCGGGCGGGACCGCACAGATACGCAGTATTTT | CASGRDRTDTQYF
TRBJ2-3 | . | 17 | TRBD2 | TRBV6-2/TRBV6-3 | TGTGCCAGCAGTTATGGGGGGACTAGCGGGTACACAGATACGCAGTATTTT | CASSYGGTSGYTDTQYF
TRBJ1-1 | . | 14 | . | TRBV18 | TGTGCCAGCTCACCACGAGGGGGTGACACTGAAGCTTTCTTT | CASSPRGGDTEAFF
TRBJ1-2 | . | 16 | TRBD1 | TRBV5-8 | TGTGCCAGCAGCCCCAGGACGACAGGGACGAACTATGGCTACACCTTC | CASSPRTTGTNYGYTF
TRBJ1-1 | many | 13 | . | TRBV19 | TGTGCCAGTAGTTACACCTTGAACACTGAAGCTTTCTTT | CASSYTLNTEAFF
TRBJ2-4 | few | 11 | TRBD1 | TRBV28 | TGTGCCAGCAGTCAGGGGGACATTCAGTACTTC | CASSQGDIQYF
TRBJ1-4 | . | 16 | . | TRBV7-9 | TGTGCCAGCAGCTTAGGACAGAGAGCAACTAATGAAAAACTGTTTTTT | CASSLGQRATNEKLFF
TRBJ2-1 | . | 12 | . | TRBV5-4 | TGTGCCAGCAGCTTTCAGGGGAATGAGCAGTTCTTC | CASSFQGNEQFF
TRBJ2-3 | . | 14 | TRBD2 | TRBV7-9 | TGTGCCAGCAGGTTAGCGGGAGGCACAGATACGCAGTATTTT | CASRLAGGTDTQYF
TRBJ2-1 | once | 13 | TRBD2 | TRBV4-1 | TGCGCCAGCAGCCAGCTAGCGGGAAATGAGCAGTTCTTC | CASSQLAGNEQFF
TRBJ2-7 | . | 14 | TRBD1 | TRBV27 | TGTGCCAGCAGTTGGGACAGGTCGGTCCGCGAGCAGTACTTC | CASSWDRSVREQYF
TRBJ2-4 | . | 16 | TRBD2 | TRBV3-1/TRBV3-2 | TGTGCCAGCAGCCCCCGGACTAGCGGAGCCAAAAACATTCAGTACTTC | CASSPRTSGAKNIQYF
TRBJ2-7 | . | 17 | . | TRBV28 | TGTGCCAGCAGTTTATGGATCCGCGGGACAGTTAACTACGAGCAGTACTTC | CASSLWIRGTVNYEQYF
TRBJ1-2 | . | 14 | . | TRBV5-1 | TGCGCCAGCAGCTCAAATTCACCAGGGTATGGCTACACCTTC | CASSSNSPGYGYTF
TRBJ1-5 | . | 15 | . | TRBV21-1 | TGTGCCAGCAGCGAAGGGGGGGGGTGCAATCAGCCCCAGCATTTT | CASSEGGGCNQPQHF
TRBJ2-1 | . | 14 | . | TRBV19 | TGTGCCAGTAGTACCGATGCGGGGTGGAATGAGCAGTTCTTC | CASSTDAGWNEQFF
TRBJ2-7 | . | 15 | . | TRBV21-1 | TGTGCCAGCAGCAAGACTAGCGGGAGGGCTTACGAGCAGTACTTC | CASSKTSGRAYEQYF
TRBJ2-7 | . | 17 | . | TRBV5-8 | TGTGCCAGCAGCTTGGCCGGAATAGGTGCGGGCTCCTACGAGCAGTACTTC | CASSLAGIGAGSYEQYF
TRBJ1-4 | . | 18 | TRBD1 | TRBV19 | TGTGCCAGTAGCCGAGGTAGGGACAGGAGTGCAACTAATGAAAAACTGTTTTTT | CASSRGRDRSATNEKLFF
TRBJ2-1 | . | 15 | TRBD1 | TRBV7-8 | TGTGCCAGCAGCCGTGGGACAGGGAGCTACAATGAGCAGTTCTTC | CASSRGTGSYNEQFF